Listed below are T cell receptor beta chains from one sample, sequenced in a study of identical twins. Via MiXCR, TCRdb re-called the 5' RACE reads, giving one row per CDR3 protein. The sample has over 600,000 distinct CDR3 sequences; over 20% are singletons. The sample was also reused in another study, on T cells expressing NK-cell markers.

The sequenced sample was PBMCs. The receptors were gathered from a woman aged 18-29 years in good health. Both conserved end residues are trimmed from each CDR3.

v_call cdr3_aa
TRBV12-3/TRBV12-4 ASTGLADTDTQY
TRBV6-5 ASSYSPGYSYEQY
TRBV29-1 SVGGGGGAITDTQY
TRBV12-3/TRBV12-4 ASQPGQSTDTQY
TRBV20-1 SATHRRTSGTNTQY
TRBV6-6 ASSTVSNEQF
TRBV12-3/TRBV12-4 ASSIDDTIYNEQF
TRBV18 ASSPIQGIQETQY
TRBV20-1 SALTWATTDTQY
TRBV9 ASSVDWYNEQF
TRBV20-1 SASPTGPDTQY
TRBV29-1 SVDFPGNYGYT
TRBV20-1 SARVTDTQY
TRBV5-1 ASSSSGEKLF
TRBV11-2 ASKKQGYEQY
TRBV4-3 ASSQGGLADFYNEQF
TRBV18 ASAQSYEQY
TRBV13 ASSLVTADTQY
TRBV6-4 ASSPDRVIGLNSQETQY
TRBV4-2 ASSPISGGAYNEQF
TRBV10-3 AIRSPSGIRADTQY
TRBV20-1 SASLGQINNEQF
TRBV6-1 ASSRQLNYEQY
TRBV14 ASSQEGRYSDEQY
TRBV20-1 GGGGNTDTQY
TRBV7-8 ASSFLGLVTDTQY
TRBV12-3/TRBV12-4 ASSPSGGAGGELF
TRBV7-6 ASSKREGSYNEQF
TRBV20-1 SAEGRSGANVLT
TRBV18 ASSPPYGPLDTQY
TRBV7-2 ASSLRASTYNEQF
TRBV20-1 SARVGTTETQY
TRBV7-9 ASSLVGAKFYEQY
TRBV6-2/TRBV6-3 ASSYGGVEKTQY
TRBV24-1 ATSDMDGYGYT
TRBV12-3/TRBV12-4 ASTSGVLSTDTQY
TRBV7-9 ASTNPQSGSTGELF
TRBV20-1 SARAGAGGYT
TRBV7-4 ASSLAPDQAYSYNEQF
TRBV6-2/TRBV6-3 ASSPGRGTLNEQF
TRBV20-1 SARTGQGLSSYEQY
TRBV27 ASSPNGADSSYNEQF
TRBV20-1 SARESSGDGTQY